This is a list of T cell receptor beta chains from one sample in a study of blood T cell repertoires in COVID-19. Only in-frame clones appear in the TCRdb table, and some are missing; sequencing was by immunoSEQ multiplex PCR. The table has about 180,000 clones, 75% to 85% seen once; the top ten hold 1.5%. Sequencing was performed on peripheral blood. The receptors shown here come from a human donor in a cohort sampled during active COVID-19. Each CDR3 is given without its conserved first and last residue. The order of the fields is D gene, clone size, V gene, CDR3 protein. A D gene is named only where the DNA matches it firmly. Clone sizes are given selectively: once, few, many, or a class where the clone is expanded.

>NA|NA|TRBV28
ASSFVSGGTNYEQY
>NA|NA|TRBV6-6
ASSYGERDTEAF
>NA|few|TRBV7-9
ASSLSGNSNQPQH
>NA|NA|TRBV28
ASSFDRAYEQY
>TRBD1|NA|TRBV10-3
AINPGTGGGNTIY
>TRBD1|NA|TRBV3-1/TRBV3-2
ASSHGQGNEQY
>NA|NA|TRBV27
ASSLSQGYSYNSPLH
>NA|NA|TRBV28
ASTIPGGGYT
>TRBD2|NA|TRBV5-4
ASSLAAGGGSYEQY
>NA|NA|TRBV3-1/TRBV3-2
ASSQVLSTEAF
>NA|NA|TRBV7-3
ASSPPGKGYEQY
>NA|NA|TRBV5-1
ASSSRLQGSF
>NA|NA|TRBV2
ASSEYGSHSNQPQH
>TRBD2|NA|TRBV5-4
ASSLILAGYNEQF
>NA|once|TRBV9
ASSVATGRTEQY
>TRBD1|NA|TRBV28
ASSPSGTGFNEQY
>NA|NA|TRBV27
ASSPYQGQPQH
>TRBD2|few|TRBV19
ASSGGLAGDEQY
>NA|NA|TRBV3-1/TRBV3-2
ASSQADSEAF
>NA|NA|TRBV2
ASSSRGEGGYGYT
>NA|NA|TRBV7-8
ASRRRASQETQY
>NA|NA|TRBV7-6
ASSLGGLTYEQY
>TRBD1|few|TRBV11-2
ASSPTGAGYGYT
>TRBD1|NA|TRBV29-1
SVEDRSSYEQY
>NA|NA|TRBV7-9
ASSQTREAF
>NA|NA|TRBV28
ASSFQRRVSGAYEQY
>NA|NA|TRBV7-9
ASSGGQISSYEQY
>NA|NA|TRBV5-1
ASSPGHGSMNTEAF
>TRBD1|NA|TRBV2
ASKGRTGGYEQY
>NA|NA|TRBV6-6
ASSLSTRYEQY
>NA|NA|TRBV6-5
ASTKLGEQF
>NA|NA|TRBV5-1
ASSLAGASYEQY
>TRBD1|NA|TRBV6-5
ASSSDRVYGNTIY
>NA|NA|TRBV29-1
SVQLSSYEQY
>NA|NA|TRBV11-2
ASSQQGVGGYT
>NA|NA|TRBV7-2
ASSLDSPSQPQH
>NA|NA|TRBV15
ATSRERGVGANYGYT
>NA|NA|TRBV5-6
ASRRDIQETQY
>TRBD1|NA|TRBV6-6
ASSYTRDRRNTIY
>TRBD1|NA|TRBV2
ASSEGGGQGEKLF
>NA|NA|TRBV5-6
ASSLQGSYEQY
>TRBD1|NA|TRBV18
ASSTGTGGDNPYEQY
>NA|NA|TRBV10-3
AISDPRASSYEQY
>NA|NA|TRBV21-1
ASSKMYSSDIKPQH
>TRBD1|NA|TRBV27
ASRLRGRTEAF
>TRBD1|NA|TRBV19
ASSLGQVNYGYT
>TRBD2|NA|TRBV28
ASSLGRAGANVLT
>NA|NA|TRBV12-1
ASGNGASGRTSYEQY
>TRBD2|NA|TRBV7-6
ASSSRPQTSGSSYEQY
>NA|few|TRBV28
ASSLYREGNTEAF
>TRBD2|NA|TRBV4-2
ASSQYGGAKETQY
>NA|once|TRBV28
ASSEQGGGYT
>TRBD2|NA|TRBV6-5
ASRLAGEEQY
>NA|NA|TRBV5-1
ASSFVGGRNNEQF
>NA|NA|TRBV25-1
ASSERPSAPSYEQY
>NA|NA|TRBV7-9
ASSLVPFEQY
>TRBD1|NA|TRBV6-6
ASSLGQEETQY